The 29 T cell receptor beta chains below were found in one sample sequenced in a study of regulatory T cells in long-lasting Graves disease. Time point meaning: persistent/refractory GD, antithyroid drugs over 5 years with positive TRAb. Following extraction of RNA from PBMCs, that RNA was used to make the TCR library. Building the TCR beta libraries relied on iRepertoire HTBI primers, and CDR3 regions underwent Arm-PCR. One entry per CDR3 protein results from TCRdb running MiXCR on the multiplex PCR reads. This table has a few hundred thousand distinct CDR3 sequences, 20% to 25% appearing once. The specimen comprised peripheral blood mononuclear cells (PBMCs), sampled when the disease was refractory, from a patient treated with antithyroid drugs. All receptors derive from a woman in her thirties or forties with Graves disease.

This clonotype was seen a handful of times. This rearrangement joins TRBV7-6 to TRBJ2-2; unclear D gene. V lost 3 bases, J lost 4 bases, and 9 bases lay in between. There are 14 residues in the CDR3. The germline gives CDR1 SGHVS, CDR2 FNYEAQ. The CDR3 sequence is CASSFHTGTGELFF. CDR3 DNA sequence: TGTGCCAGCAGCTTCCACACGGGCACCGGGGAGCTGTTTTTT.

DNA of the CDR3: TGCGCCAGCAGCCAAGGGCAAGTAGGCGCAGGGGCCTACGAGCAGTACTTC. Translating gives CASSQGQVGAGAYEQYF. The chain recombines TRBV4-1 with TRBJ2-7; TRBD1 is a possible D gene (6 bases). Germline V CDR1 and CDR2: MGHRA, YSYEKL. The CDR3 has 17 amino acids. V lost 1 base and J 2 bases, leaving 18 bases between the germline ends.

The sample holds a few counts of this clonotype. The chain carries TRBV28 and TRBJ2-1; 12 bases align to TRBD2. With 5 bases clipped from V and 2 bases from J, the junction kept 10 bases outside the gene matches. CDR1 is MDHEN, CDR2 SYDVKM, per germline. The CDR3 totals 18 residues. CDR3 sequence (DNA): TGTGCCAGCAGTCCCGGGACTAGCGGGTTCAGGGCCTACAATGAGCAGTTCTTC. This codes for CASSPGTSGFRAYNEQFF.

This clonotype has ten or more counts. This chain uses TRBV6-5 with TRBJ2-5; the D gene is possibly TRBD1 (5 bases). CDR1 MNHEY and CDR2 SVGAGI come from the germline V gene. CDR3 length equals 14 residues. The V and J ends lost 2 bases and 2 bases respectively, with 9 bases between them. The DNA for the CDR3 is TGTGCCAGCAGTTACGGGGCAGGGCAAGAGACCCAGTACTTC. Amino acids: CASSYGAGQETQYF.

This clonotype occurred a few times. Possible read error: a much larger clone is one base away. The chain joins TRBV6-2 or TRBV6-3 to TRBJ1-1; no clear D gene. The CDR3 is 13 residues long. Trimming took 8 bases from V and 3 from J, leaving 13 bases between them. Per the germline V gene, CDR1 is MNHEY and CDR2 is SVGEGT. The CDR3, as DNA: TGTGCCAGCGGTATGGTACTGGACACTGAAGCTTTCTTT. Translating gives CASGMVLDTEAFF.

This clonotype was seen a few times. The chain employs TRBV28 and TRBJ2-7; D is undetermined. The CDR3 is made up of 13 amino acids. CDR1 and CDR2 from the germline V gene are MDHEN and SYDVKM. Trimming took 7 bases from V and 2 from J, leaving 12 bases between them. The CDR3 loop is CASMGSATYEQYF. The CDR3 bases are TGTGCCAGCATGGGTTCAGCTACCTACGAGCAGTACTTC.

This clonotype occurred many times. The chain has TRBV11-2 and TRBJ2-7, with 11 positions matching TRBD1. CDR3 size: 17 residues. V lost 1 base and J lost 5; bases outside the gene matches: 10. The germline gives CDR1 SGHAT, CDR2 FQNNGV. The DNA for the CDR3 is TGTGCCAGCAGCTTAGGGGAGGGGGACAGGGGGACCCACGAGCAGTACTTC. Translation: CASSLGEGDRGTHEQYF.

J is TRBJ2-7 and V is TRBV11-2, with TRBD2 matching over 12 bases. V was clipped by 5 bases and J by 5 bases; unmatched bases: 10. This CDR3 has 16 residues. Germline lookup yields CDR1 SGHAT and CDR2 FQNNGV. The CDR3 is CASSLRTSGKQHEQYF. For the CDR3, the DNA is TGTGCCAGCAGCCTGAGGACTAGCGGGAAACAGCACGAGCAGTACTTC.

The genes are TRBV9 and TRBJ1-1; a possible D gene is TRBD1 (6 bases). The germline V gene has CDR1 SGDLS and CDR2 YYNGEE. V gave up 2 bases and J gave up 1 base, with 15 bases separating them. The CDR3 covers 16 residues. DNA of the CDR3: TGTGCCAGCAGCGTCCACAGGGAGGGCCCGAACACTGAAGCTTTCTTT. Its translation is CASSVHREGPNTEAFF.

This clonotype was recorded once. This chain links TRBV24-1 with TRBJ2-1; 11 bases agree with TRBD2. Losses at the gene ends were 7 bases for V and 7 bases for J; bases not matched to a gene: 8. Germline assignment: CDR1 KGHDR and CDR2 SFDVKD. The CDR3 consists of 15 residues. CDR3 DNA: TGTGCCACCAGACCTAGCGGGAGGTTATATAATGAGCAGTTCTTC. Protein: CATRPSGRLYNEQFF.

This clonotype was counted only a few times. This chain links TRBV5-1 with TRBJ1-1; D gene unclear. Trimming took 1 base from V and 0 from J, leaving 13 bases between them. This CDR3 contains 16 residues. The germline V gene has CDR1 SGHRS and CDR2 YFSETQ. The CDR3 region is CASSLYGSTMNTEAFF. Here the CDR3 DNA reads TGCGCCAGCAGCTTGTACGGTTCCACCATGAACACTGAAGCTTTCTTT.

This clonotype was counted at least ten times. The chain links TRBV11-2 to TRBJ2-7; D tentatively fits TRBD1 or TRBD2 (5 bases each). Germline V CDR1 and CDR2: SGHAT, FQNNGV. This CDR3 region has 11 residues. V lost 7 bases and J lost 7, with 11 bases in between. CDR3 in amino acids: CASTFWGEQYF. The CDR3 DNA follows: TGTGCCAGCACCTTCTGGGGGGAGCAGTACTTC.

This sequence joins TRBV20-1 and TRBJ2-1; 7 bases are a match to TRBD2. V lost 2 bases, J lost 0 bases, and 7 bases stayed unmatched. The germline V gene has CDR1 DFQATT and CDR2 SNEGSKA (reference sequence). The CDR3 covers 16 residues. This CDR3 reads CSARSWGGASYNEQFF. For the CDR3, the DNA is TGCAGTGCTAGATCGTGGGGGGGAGCCTCCTACAATGAGCAGTTCTTC.

In this sample, this clonotype turned up many times. This chain links TRBV5-8 with TRBJ2-7; 14 bases map to TRBD2. The germline gives CDR1 SGHTS, CDR2 YDEGEE. The length of the CDR3 is 15 residues. V dropped 4 bases and J dropped 4; count of bases not matched to a gene: 4. CDR3: CASSTGLAGVYEQYF. In nucleotides, the CDR3 is TGTGCCAGCAGCACGGGACTAGCGGGAGTTTACGAGCAGTACTTC.

The chain combines TRBV7-9 with TRBJ2-2, with D unresolved. V dropped 1 base and J dropped 5 bases, with 2 bases sitting between them. Germline V gives CDR1 SEHNR, CDR2 FQNEAQ (reference sequence). This CDR3 has 12 residues. CDR3 in amino acids: CASSLETGELFF. CDR3 nucleotide sequence: TGTGCCAGCAGCTTAGAAACCGGGGAGCTGTTTTTT.

Regarding this clonotype: This is likely a read error, given that the CDR3 carries no conserved phenylalanine or tryptophan at its end. The rearrangement joins TRBV2 to TRBJ2-5; D is ambiguous. This CDR3 contains 12 residues. Germline assignment: CDR1 SNHLY and CDR2 FYNNEI. The V and J ends lost 6 bases and 7 bases respectively, with 12 bases between them. The CDR3 DNA follows: TGTGCCAGCAGCTTGGTCCTCGGGACCCAGTACTCC. Translation: CASSLVLGTQYS.

The chain is built from TRBV5-1 and TRBJ2-5; tentatively, D is TRBD1 or TRBD2 (5 bases each). Germline V gives CDR1 SGHRS, CDR2 YFSETQ. The CDR3 runs to 14 residues. V lost 3 bases, J lost 3 bases, and 12 bases lay in between. The CDR3 bases are TGCGCCAGCAGCTCAGGGACGGCGAAAGAGACCCAGTACTTC. The encoded protein is CASSSGTAKETQYF.

This clonotype was observed many times. V usage is TRBV20-1 and J usage is TRBJ1-2; D possibly corresponds to TRBD1 (6 bases). The CDR3 is made up of 14 amino acids. Trimming left V 6 bases short and J 4 bases short, with 18 bases between. Germline CDR1 is DFQATT and CDR2 is SNEGSKA (reference sequence). CDR3 DNA: TGCAGTGCCCAGAGCGGGGGGCTCAGCTATGGCTACACCTTC. This translates into CSAQSGGLSYGYTF.

The V gene is TRBV2, the J gene TRBJ2-7, with TRBD2 identical over 7 bases. The V and J ends lost 7 bases and 3 bases, in that order; junction bases with no gene match: 3. Germline CDR1 and CDR2: SNHLY and FYNNEI. This CDR3 contains 12 residues. The CDR3 protein is CASMGGNYEQYF. CDR3 sequence (DNA): TGTGCCAGCATGGGGGGGAACTACGAGCAGTACTTC. Variable domain in full (rest from reference TRBV2 and TRBJ2-7): EPEVTQTPSHQVTQMGQEVILRCVPISNHLYFYWYRQILGQKVEFLVSFYNNEISEKSEIFDDQFSVERPDGSNFTLKIRSTKLEDSAMYFCASMGGNYEQYFGPGTRLTVT.

This clonotype has a count of ten or more. The chain couples TRBV2 to TRBJ1-2; D gene unclear. Germline-derived CDR1 and CDR2 are SNHLY and FYNNEI. The V end lost 5 bases, the J end lost 3 bases, and 10 bases lay between the germline ends. The CDR3 contains 13 residues. CDR3 amino acids: CASSLPSHYGYTF. In nucleotides, the CDR3 is TGTGCCAGCAGTCTACCATCCCACTATGGCTACACCTTC.

The CDR3 protein is CASSLVVGGSPGELFF. CDR3 coding DNA: TGTGCCAGCAGCTTAGTCGTTGGCGGGAGCCCCGGGGAGCTGTTTTTT. The rearrangement uses TRBV7-9 and TRBJ2-2, with TRBD2 matching over 7 bases. There are 16 residues in the CDR3. Germline CDR1 is SEHNR and CDR2 is FQNEAQ (reference sequence). J lost 6 bases, V lost 1 base, and 8 bases had no gene match.

The rearrangement uses TRBV30 and TRBJ2-7; D is perhaps TRBD1 (5 bases). Trimming took 1 base from V and 5 from J, leaving 12 bases between them. The CDR3 extends over 13 amino acids. Germline CDR1 is GTSNPN and CDR2 is SVGIG (reference sequence). CDR3 bases: TGTGCCTGGAGTGGGAACAGGAGTAACGAGCAGTACTTC. As protein: CAWSGNRSNEQYF.

This clonotype has just one count. CDR3 DNA sequence: TGTGCCTGGAGGGGCACCGGGACAGGGGGCAGGTATGGCTACACCTTC. Translation gives CAWRGTGTGGRYGYTF. V is TRBV30 and J is TRBJ1-2; 12 nucleotides match TRBD1. This CDR3 has 16 amino acids. Germline-derived CDR1 and CDR2 are GTSNPN and SVGIG (reference sequence). Losses at the gene ends were 3 bases for V and 5 bases for J; bases not matched to a gene: 10.

The gene calls are TRBV9 and TRBJ1-1; D remains ambiguous. Germline lookup yields CDR1 SGDLS and CDR2 YYNGEE. Trimming removed 4 bases from V and 6 bases from J, with 13 bases in between. This CDR3 has 13 residues. DNA of the CDR3: TGTGCCAGCAGCTCTCCCGGACGAGCTGAAGCTTTCTTT. It is translated as CASSSPGRAEAFF.

This clonotype was detected only once. The V gene is TRBV29-1, the J gene TRBJ2-2, with D unresolved. Looked up from germline, CDR1 is SQVTM and CDR2 is ANQGSEA. This CDR3 is built from 15 residues. V gave up 7 bases and J gave up 1 base, with 16 bases separating them. The CDR3 here is CSALGWLENTGELFF. The CDR3 DNA reads TGCAGCGCCCTCGGTTGGCTAGAGAACACCGGGGAGCTGTTTTTT.

The CDR3 loop reads CSVQLGGDYTEAFF. The CDR3, as DNA: TGCAGCGTTCAACTGGGAGGGGACTACACTGAAGCTTTCTTT. V is TRBV29-1 and J is TRBJ1-1; a weak D match, TRBD1 (5 bases). V was clipped by 5 bases and J by 3 bases, with 16 bases between them. Germline V gene sequence: CDR1 SQVTM, CDR2 ANQGSEA. The CDR3 consists of 14 residues.

This clonotype turned up a few times. The chain employs TRBV4-1 and TRBJ2-5, with 9 bases identical to TRBD2. The CDR3 is made up of 16 amino acids. The trim removed 3 bases at V and 1 base at J, leaving 6 bases unmatched. CDR1 is MGHRA, CDR2 YSYEKL, per germline. This CDR3 reads CASSHGLAGAQETQYF. CDR3 bases: TGCGCCAGCAGCCATGGTTTAGCGGGAGCCCAAGAGACCCAGTACTTC.

DNA for the CDR3: TGTGCCAGTAGTATAGATCGGCACGGCACAGATACGCAGTATTTT. Protein: CASSIDRHGTDTQYF. The chain combines TRBV19 with TRBJ2-3, with no clear D. This CDR3 has 15 residues. Germline loops: CDR1 LNHDA, CDR2 SQIVND (reference sequence). V lost 0 bases and J lost 1, with 8 bases in between.

This chain joins TRBV6-1 and TRBJ1-6; 7 nucleotides match TRBD1. This CDR3 comprises 14 residues. Trimming took 10 bases from V and 7 from J; bases not matched to a gene: 10. Germline loops: CDR1 MNHNS, CDR2 SASEGT. CDR3 sequence (DNA): TGTGCCACCTGGGTAGGGACAGAAAATTCACCCCTCCACTTT. Translating it yields CATWVGTENSPLHF.